The next 26 T cell receptor beta chains were all read from a single sample in a study of control samples from healthy donors and cancer patients. Clones were read by immunoSEQ multiplex PCR, and TCRdb kept only the in-frame ones, dropping some. The sample yields under 150,000 clones, roughly 91% seen once. The sequenced material came from PBMCs. All receptors derive from a man aged 50 to 60 with head and neck cancer.

The chain combines TRBV9 with TRBJ2-3, with D possibly matching TRBD1 (5 bases). CDR1 is SGDLS and CDR2 is YYNGEE in the germline V gene. The CDR3 runs to 17 residues. V lost 0 bases and J lost 0, with 14 bases in between. CDR3 amino acids: CASSVVSGNRSTDTQYF. Written as DNA, the CDR3 is TGTGCCAGCAGCGTAGTTTCAGGGAACCGAAGCACAGATACGCAGTATTTT.

CDR3 sequence (DNA): TGTGCCAGCAGCCCCAAGGACAGGGATAACGGGGAGCTGTTTTTT. Its protein is CASSPKDRDNGELFF. The rearrangement links TRBV3-1 (or the pseudogene TRBV3-2) to TRBJ2-2; 8 bases match TRBD1. Per the germline V gene, CDR1 is LGHDT and CDR2 is YNNKEL (reference sequence). After removal of 4 bases from V and 7 bases from J, the junction contained 8 bases not matched to a gene. The CDR3 is 15 amino acids.

The chain recombines TRBV6-2 or TRBV6-3 with TRBJ1-3; D perhaps matches TRBD1 (6 bases). The CDR3 is 16 residues long. Germline assignment: CDR1 MNHEY and CDR2 SVGEGT. Trimming stripped 4 bases from V and 0 bases from J, with 13 bases between. CDR3 in amino acids: CASSWAGQLSGNTIYF. CDR3 bases: TGTGCCAGCAGTTGGGCCGGACAGCTCTCTGGAAACACCATATATTTT.

V is TRBV29-1 and J is TRBJ1-5, with TRBD1 identical over 9 bases. Germline V gene lookup returns CDR1 SQVTM and CDR2 ANQGSEA. The CDR3 is made up of 14 amino acids. The V segment lost 8 bases and the J segment 4 bases; nucleotides outside the gene matches: 9. The chain's CDR3 is CSIPGTGFNQPQHF. CDR3 coding DNA: TGCAGCATTCCCGGGACAGGGTTTAATCAGCCCCAGCATTTT. Drawing the rest from reference TRBV29-1 and TRBJ1-5, the complete variable domain is SAVISQKPSRDICQRGTSLTIQCQVDSQVTMMFWYRQQPGQSLTLIATANQGSEATYESGFVIDKFPISRPNLTFSTLTVSNMSPEDSSIYLCSIPGTGFNQPQHFGDGTRLSIL.

The gene calls are TRBV6-6 and TRBJ1-1, with D perhaps matching TRBD1 (5 bases). Germline CDR1 and CDR2: MNHNY and SVGAGI (reference sequence). The CDR3 totals 14 residues. The V end was cut by 0 bases, the J end by 5 bases, with 10 bases between. The CDR3 is CASSYSREGTEAFF. The CDR3 DNA sequence: TGTGCCAGCAGTTACTCGAGGGAGGGGACTGAAGCTTTCTTT.

A word on this clone: Relative to the germline gene, one junction end is altered; a read error may explain this. The chain has TRBV5-6 and TRBJ1-2; D call uncertain. The CDR3 runs to 14 residues. Germline assignment: CDR1 SGHDT and CDR2 YYEEEE. CDR3 DNA sequence: TGTGCCAGCAGCTCATCAAATGAGCCCAGGAGCTGGGCCTTC. Amino acid sequence: CASSSSNEPRSWAF.

CDR3 loop: CASSSFSGNEQFF. CDR3 sequence (DNA): TGCGCCAGCAGCTCGTTCAGCGGGAATGAGCAGTTCTTC. The gene calls are TRBV5-1 and TRBJ2-1; a weak D match, TRBD2 (6 bases). Per germline, CDR1 SGHRS and CDR2 YFSETQ. Trimming stripped 3 bases from V and 7 bases from J, with 11 bases between. The CDR3 runs 13 residues.

This clone was counted once. This sequence joins TRBV19 and TRBJ1-1; D unclear. The CDR3 is 14 residues long. Trimming stripped 3 bases from V and 0 bases from J, with 8 bases between. Looked up from germline, CDR1 is LNHDA and CDR2 is SQIVND (reference sequence). This chain's CDR3 is CASSMWQLNTEAFF. CDR3 DNA sequence: TGTGCCAGTAGTATGTGGCAGTTGAACACTGAAGCTTTCTTT.

The chain combines TRBV12-3 or TRBV12-4 with TRBJ2-1; no clear D gene. The CDR3 extends over 12 amino acids. The V and J ends lost 6 bases and 6 bases respectively, with 9 bases between them. CDR3 loop: CASSFSFNEQFF. The CDR3 DNA reads as TGTGCCAGCAGCTTTAGCTTCAATGAGCAGTTCTTC.

The chain recombines TRBV6-2 or TRBV6-3 with TRBJ1-6; D is uncertain. V lost 4 bases and J lost 13, with 14 bases in between. Germline V gene sequence: CDR1 MNHEY, CDR2 SVGEGT. The CDR3 length is 13 residues. The CDR3 protein is CASSSQAGFPLHF. CDR3 coding DNA: TGTGCCAGCAGTTCCCAGGCGGGATTTCCCCTCCACTTT.

The gene calls are TRBV6-2 or TRBV6-3 and TRBJ1-3; no firm D call. Trimming removed 4 bases from V and 0 bases from J, with 7 bases in between. The germline V gene encodes CDR1 MNHEY and CDR2 SVGEGT. The CDR3 is made up of 14 amino acids. CDR3 in DNA: TGTGCCAGCAGTTTACAGCGCTCTGGAAACACCATATATTTT. Translating gives CASSLQRSGNTIYF.

The chain carries TRBV12-3 or TRBV12-4 and TRBJ2-1; possible D gene TRBD1, 6 bases. Trimming removed 3 bases at V and 8 bases at J, with 11 bases between. The CDR3 extends over 13 amino acids. CDR3 coding DNA: TGTGCCAGCAGTTTCCCGAACAGGGATGAGCAGTTCTTC. As protein: CASSFPNRDEQFF.

CDR3 bases: TGTGCCAGCAGCGAAACGACTAGCGGGGGGGCCAATGAGCAGTTCTTC. Translated, it gives CASSETTSGGANEQFF. The chain recombines TRBV9 with TRBJ2-1; 14 bases line up with TRBD2. The CDR3 covers 16 residues. In germline, CDR1 is SGDLS, CDR2 YYNGEE. Trimming removed 3 bases from V and 6 bases from J; junction bases left unmatched: 5.

The chain joins TRBV7-9 to TRBJ1-1; 7 nucleotides align to TRBD1. V shed 5 bases and J 5 bases; nucleotides not matched to a gene: 8. This CDR3 region has 14 residues. The V gene's germline CDR1 is SEHNR and CDR2 FQNEAQ (reference sequence). The CDR3 DNA follows: TGTGCCAGCAGCCTAAACAGGGGAAGGACTGAAGCTTTCTTT. As protein: CASSLNRGRTEAFF.

The V call is TRBV7-2, the J call TRBJ1-1; D ambiguous. Germline lookup yields CDR1 SGHTA and CDR2 FQGNSA. The CDR3 has 14 amino acids. The V gene lost 5 bases and the J gene lost 4 bases, with 14 bases spanning the gap. The CDR3: CASSPAGKVTEAFF. CDR3 coding DNA: TGTGCCAGCAGCCCAGCGGGCAAGGTCACTGAAGCTTTCTTT.

The V gene is TRBV6-2 or TRBV6-3, the J gene TRBJ2-1; tentatively, D is TRBD1 (6 bases). Trimming took 6 bases from V and 8 from J, leaving 29 bases between them. The CDR3 consists of 18 residues. From germline, CDR1 is MNHEY and CDR2 SVGEGT. The chain's CDR3 is CASSLSTDRPTRGHEQFF. The CDR3 DNA sequence: TGTGCCAGCAGCCTTTCAACCGACAGGCCTACACGGGGCCATGAGCAGTTCTTC.

This chain joins TRBV6-5 and TRBJ1-2; 8 bases line up with TRBD1. The J segment lost 5 bases and the V segment lost 9 bases, leaving 8 bases of the junction unmatched. The CDR3 contains 13 residues. Germline CDR1 MNHEY, CDR2 SVGAGI. The CDR3 spells CASQQGVQYGYTF. CDR3 bases: TGTGCCAGTCAACAGGGGGTGCAGTATGGCTACACCTTC.

CDR3 nucleotide sequence: TGTGCCAGCAGCCCCCGACTAGCGGGGACCTCCAATGAGCAGTTCTTC. Translating gives CASSPRLAGTSNEQFF. The gene calls are TRBV7-9 and TRBJ2-1; TRBD2 matches at 11 bases. Germline V gene sequence: CDR1 SEHNR, CDR2 FQNEAQ (reference sequence). The V and J ends lost 5 bases and 6 bases, in that order; junction bases with no gene match: 9. The CDR3 has 16 residues.

The chain employs TRBV6-2 or TRBV6-3 and TRBJ1-4; D unresolved. Trimming took 7 bases from V and 4 from J, leaving 16 bases between them. This CDR3 is built from 15 residues. CDR1 and CDR2 from the germline V gene are MNHEY and SVGEGT. Here the CDR3 DNA reads TGTGCCAGCACCCCCGACGGAAGCTTTAATGAAAAACTGTTTTTT. Residues: CASTPDGSFNEKLFF.

J is TRBJ1-2 and V is TRBV3-1 (or the pseudogene TRBV3-2); D uncertain. Germline-derived CDR1 and CDR2 are LGHDT and YNNKEL (reference sequence). V gave up 3 bases and J gave up 2 bases, with 7 bases separating them. The length of the CDR3 is 13 residues. The CDR3 region is CASSQTENYGYTF. In nucleotides, the CDR3 is TGTGCCAGCAGCCAGACGGAGAACTATGGCTACACCTTC.

The chain employs TRBV7-9 and TRBJ2-3; 7 bases align to TRBD1. Germline V gene data show CDR1 as SEHNR and CDR2 as FQNEAQ (reference sequence). The ends lost 3 bases at V and 1 base at J; junction bases unmatched: 7. The length of the CDR3 is 16 residues. This CDR3 reads CASSFVTGIGTDTQYF. The CDR3 DNA reads as TGTGCCAGCAGCTTTGTGACAGGGATCGGCACAGATACGCAGTATTTT.

The rearrangement links TRBV4-1 to TRBJ2-7, with D tentatively TRBD2 (6 bases). V lost 1 base, J lost 0 bases, and 10 bases lay in between. Germline V lookup: CDR1 MGHRA, CDR2 YSYEKL. The CDR3 covers 15 residues. This CDR3 is CASSQVYGSSYEQYF. CDR3 DNA: TGCGCCAGCAGCCAAGTGTACGGGAGCTCCTACGAGCAGTACTTC.

The chain is built from TRBV11-2 and TRBJ2-7; weak D call: TRBD1 (6 bases). Germline values: CDR1 SGHAT, CDR2 FQNNGV. CDR3 size: 16 residues. Trimming removed 5 bases at V and 6 bases at J, with 23 bases between. The CDR3 region has the DNA TGTGCCAGCAGCACGAGAGCCGGGACAACGGGCCTCGAGCAGTACTTC. Amino acid sequence: CASSTRAGTTGLEQYF.

The gene calls are TRBV4-3 and TRBJ2-2; TRBD2 aligns across 9 bases. CDR3 size: 17 residues. Looked up from germline, CDR1 is LGHNA and CDR2 is YSLEER. V shed 0 bases, J shed 4 bases, and the junction held 6 bases outside the gene matches. The chain's CDR3 is CASSQETSGGSTGELFF. In DNA form, the CDR3 reads TGCGCCAGCAGCCAAGAGACAAGCGGGGGGAGCACCGGGGAGCTGTTTTTT.

The CDR3 region has the DNA TGTGCCAGCAGACTTAGACAGGACAATCAGCCCCAGCATTTT. Translating it yields CASRLRQDNQPQHF. The J gene is TRBJ1-5, the V gene TRBV5-8; D possibly corresponds to TRBD1 (6 bases). With 5 bases removed from V and 3 bases from J, the gap between germline ends came to 12 bases. The CDR3 contains 14 residues. Germline CDR1 reads SGHTS; CDR2 reads YDEGEE.

The chain links TRBV9 to TRBJ2-1; D is perhaps TRBD1 (5 bases). The germline V gene has CDR1 SGDLS and CDR2 YYNGEE. V was cut by 0 bases and J by 7 bases, with 8 bases left in between. This CDR3 region has 13 residues. The CDR3 DNA is TGTGCCAGCAGCGTAGCTACAGGTAATGAGCAGTTCTTC. Encoded protein: CASSVATGNEQFF.